The present T cell receptor beta chain was sequenced within a study of OX40 agonist ivuxolimab in advanced cancers. Assay used: immunoSEQ multiplex PCR; TCRdb lists only in-frame clones, some missing. In the table there are tens of thousands of clones, 77% of which are singletons. The specimen comprised CD4+ or CD8+ T cells sorted from blood, sampled in a trial of the OX40 agonist ivuxolimab. The receptor was derived from an adult with an advanced solid tumor such as melanoma, head and neck, liver or kidney cancer.

The CDR3 region has the DNA TGCGCCAGCAGCGCAATTAGCGGGGGAGGAGAGACCCAGTACTTC. This translates into CASSAISGGGETQYF. The chain uses TRBV5-1 and TRBJ2-5; 9 bases align to TRBD2. Germline trimming cut 4 bases from V and 4 bases from J; bases unmatched to any gene: 8. The CDR3 spans 15 residues. From germline, CDR1 is SGHRS and CDR2 YFSETQ.